This TCR beta chain stems from a study of blood T cells in healthy people across ages (dated by TCRdb to about 2015). In terms of the full investigation: Template switching captured roughly one uniquely barcoded TCR beta cDNA molecule per two T cells in model experiments. To track age-related changes in TCR beta repertoire diversity, the study relied on deep sequencing normalized with unique cDNA molecular identifiers. Donors were grouped into four age groups: young (average roughly 17 years), middle-aged (over 35), aged (around 66) and long-lived (approximately 75). Donors of different ages were randomly distributed across sequencing lanes to avoid experimental bias. The study analyzed two additional independent replicas of 1 million unique cDNA reads from the same blood draw for two donors, one aged 18 to 30 and one aged 80 or older.

Library creation used 5' RACE. A second PCR of roughly 7 to 11 cycles was run with a J-beta primer mix and a sample-barcoded 5' primer. A unique molecular identifier was introduced onto each TCR beta cDNA molecule by a template-switch 5' adaptor carrying 12 random nucleotides. At least 3 million CDR3-containing paired-end reads were obtained from each sample. First-strand cDNA was synthesized from all RNA with the Mint cDNA synthesis kit, primed by a TRBC-specific oligonucleotide. After uracil-DNA glycosylase treatment, a first 18-cycle PCR used universal primers M1SS and BC2_uni_R on all cDNA. The source study handled its data this way. For normalization, 1 million high-quality reads were randomly selected from each sample, with every read carrying a distinct molecular identifier. Instead of being binned into consensus sequences, reads with shared molecular identifiers were discarded. CDR3 identification, clonotype clustering and error correction used MiTCR with a Q25 quality threshold and the strictest error-elimination algorithm. Lower-bound total TCR beta diversity was estimated with a nonparametric unseen species model using Euler transformation. TCRdb reprocessed the public reads (quality trimming at Q25 with fastp, clone calling with MiXCR) and kept in-frame beta chains. Every distinct CDR3 protein forms one entry, paired with its most common genes and DNA. The authors' filters were not applied to this entry. The sample table lists around 1,900,000 distinct CDR3 sequences, 35% to 50% of them with a count of one. The ten largest make up roughly 23% of the sample.

V loses 5 bases of germline sequence and J loses 8 bases, and the interval between the two ends is 17 bases. CDR1 SGHRS and CDR2 YFSETQ are derived from the germline V gene. The CDR3 runs 14 residues from the cysteine to the phenylalanine. The read is trimmed to its CDR3 DNA, 42 bases read in frame from base 1. A few counts support this clonotype. There is no known antigen for this receptor. Nothing much larger sits one base from this clone, and base qualities are not available. The donors were roughly 39 Caucasian individuals from Russia, aged roughly 6 to 95 years, who were systemically healthy. About 9.6 milliliters of peripheral blood were collected from each donor into EDTA-treated Vacutainer tubes. Ficoll-Paque density-gradient centrifugation was used to isolate PBMCs, with at least 6 million obtained per sample. Trizol reagent was used to extract total RNA from PBMCs, with at least 5.5 micrograms per sample. Naive CD45RAhigh/CD27high T cell percentages were measured by flow cytometry on a PBMC aliquot from every donor.

Summary of the overall study and its limitations: Donor CMV infection status was unknown, potentially confounding age-related changes in expanded clonotypes. There was a strong correlation between observed TCR beta diversity and the percentage of naive T cells measured by flow cytometry. As age increased, observed TCR beta diversity per million T cells dropped in a roughly linear way, and a significant reduction was already evident by age 40. Total diversity estimates from one million sequenced T cells were considered lower bounds and underestimates. Since profiling was done on bulk unsorted PBMCs, naive and antigen-experienced compartments could not be conclusively compared. Compared with the aged group, more naive CD4+ T cells, fewer expanded clones and increased TCR diversity were shown by the long-lived group, suggesting age selection.

This clonotype was obtained from a human donor in good health. Rearrangement joined TRBV5-1 to TRBJ2-1; the D gene is possibly TRBD1 or TRBD2, each agreeing over 5 bases. The sequenced sample consisted of blood. The CDR3 is CASRFEGRVDEQFF. The nucleotides are TGCGCCAGCAGGTTCGAGGGACGGGTCGATGAGCAGTTCTTC.